The present entry profiles one T cell receptor beta chain with its context. This specimen belongs to a study of cytomegalovirus exposure and HLA in healthy donors. A multiplex PCR was run with 60 Vbeta primers and 13 Jbeta primers. The protocol was immunoSEQ multiplex PCR, while the TCRdb copy is restricted to in-frame clones and leaves out a portion. This repertoire shows about 140,000 clones, around 85% found once; its top ten account for less than 3.5%. Germline CDR1 SNHLY, CDR2 FYNNEI. This CDR3 is built from 15 residues. With 6 bases clipped from V and 1 base from J, the junction kept 7 bases outside the gene matches.

The genes are TRBV2 and TRBJ2-3; 7 nucleotides match TRBD1. Sequenced sample: PBMCs. The sequence was obtained from a woman younger than 45 in good health and CMV-seronegative. As DNA, the CDR3 is TGTGCCAGCAGGGCGACAGGGAGAGGCACAGATACGCAGTATTTT. Protein sequence: CASRATGRGTDTQYF.